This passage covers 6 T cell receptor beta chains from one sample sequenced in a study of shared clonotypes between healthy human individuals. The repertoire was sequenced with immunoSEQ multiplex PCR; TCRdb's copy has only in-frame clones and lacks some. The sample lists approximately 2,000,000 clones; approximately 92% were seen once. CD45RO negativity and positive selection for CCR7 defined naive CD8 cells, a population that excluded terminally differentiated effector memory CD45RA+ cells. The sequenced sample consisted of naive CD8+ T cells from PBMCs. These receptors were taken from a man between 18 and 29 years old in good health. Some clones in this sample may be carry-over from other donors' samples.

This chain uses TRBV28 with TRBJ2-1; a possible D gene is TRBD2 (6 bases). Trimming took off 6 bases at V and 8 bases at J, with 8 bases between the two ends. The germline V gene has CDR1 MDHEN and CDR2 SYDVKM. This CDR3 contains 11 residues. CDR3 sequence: CASRGLYEQFF. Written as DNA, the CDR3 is TGTGCCAGCAGGGGACTTTATGAGCAGTTCTTC.

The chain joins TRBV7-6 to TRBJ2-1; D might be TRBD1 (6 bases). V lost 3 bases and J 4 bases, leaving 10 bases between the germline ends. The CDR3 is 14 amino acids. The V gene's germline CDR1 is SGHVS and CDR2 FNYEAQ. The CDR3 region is CASSLGARYNEQFF. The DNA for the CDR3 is TGTGCCAGCAGCTTGGGGGCTAGGTACAATGAGCAGTTCTTC.

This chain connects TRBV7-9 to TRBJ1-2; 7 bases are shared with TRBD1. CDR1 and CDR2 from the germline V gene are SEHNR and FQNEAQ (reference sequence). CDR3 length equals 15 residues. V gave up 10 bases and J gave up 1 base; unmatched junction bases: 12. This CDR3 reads CATTFGDSLNYGYTF. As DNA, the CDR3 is TGTGCCACCACGTTCGGGGACAGCCTTAACTATGGCTACACCTTC. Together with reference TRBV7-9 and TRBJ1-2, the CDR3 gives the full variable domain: DTGVSQNPRHKITKRGQNVTFRCDPISEHNRLYWYRQTLGQGPEFLTYFQNEAQLEKSRLLSDRFSAERPKGSFSTLEIQRTEQGDSAMYLCATTFGDSLNYGYTFGSGTRLTVV.

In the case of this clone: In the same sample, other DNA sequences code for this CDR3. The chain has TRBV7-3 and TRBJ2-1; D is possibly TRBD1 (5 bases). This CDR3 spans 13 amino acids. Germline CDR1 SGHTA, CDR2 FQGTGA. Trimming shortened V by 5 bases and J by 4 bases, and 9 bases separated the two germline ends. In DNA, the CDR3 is TGTGCCAGCAGCCTCGACAGTTACAATGAGCAGTTCTTC. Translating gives CASSLDSYNEQFF.

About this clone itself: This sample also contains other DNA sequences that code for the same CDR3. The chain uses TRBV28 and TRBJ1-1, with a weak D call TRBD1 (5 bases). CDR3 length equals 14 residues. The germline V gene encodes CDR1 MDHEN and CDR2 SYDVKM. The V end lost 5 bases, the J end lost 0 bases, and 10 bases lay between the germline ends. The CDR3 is CASSPGTVNTEAFF. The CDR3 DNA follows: TGTGCCAGCAGTCCCGGGACGGTGAACACTGAAGCTTTCTTT.

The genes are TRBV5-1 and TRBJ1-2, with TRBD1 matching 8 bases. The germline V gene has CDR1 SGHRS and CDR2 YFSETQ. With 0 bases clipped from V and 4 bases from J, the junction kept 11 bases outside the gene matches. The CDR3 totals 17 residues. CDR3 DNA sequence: TGCGCCAGCAGCTTGGAGGCTGGTGACAGGGGATTCTATGGCTACACCTTC. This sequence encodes CASSLEAGDRGFYGYTF.